This TCR beta chain was recorded in a study of OX40 agonist ivuxolimab in advanced cancers. Study-wide results and limits: Expansion of clones was among the lowest in partial responders at 0.1-3.0 mg/kg.

Produced via immunoSEQ multiplex PCR; TCRdb's table is partial and in-frame only. The sample has tens of thousands of clones, around 90% seen once; the top ten hold under 2.5%. About this clone itself: Its antigen remains unknown.

The CDR3 totals 12 residues. With 6 bases removed from V and 9 bases from J, the gap between germline ends came to 12 bases. Germline V CDR1 and CDR2: MDHEN, SYDVKM. The chain uses TRBV28 and TRBJ1-5; no definite D call. The TCR originated in an adult with an advanced solid tumor such as melanoma, head and neck, liver or kidney cancer. This specimen was CD4+ or CD8+ T cells sorted from blood, taken in a trial of the OX40 agonist ivuxolimab. The CDR3 protein is CASRSFGRPQHF. The CDR3 bases are TGTGCCAGCAGGTCCTTCGGGAGGCCCCAGCATTTT.